These 10 T cell receptor beta chains were all obtained from the same sample, sequenced in a study of blood T cell repertoires in COVID-19. Assay: immunoSEQ multiplex PCR; the TCRdb copy retains only in-frame clones and omits some. Among 650,000 to 800,000 clones, 70% to 90% were seen once, and the ten largest hold 0.2% to 0.3%. The sample was peripheral blood. The receptors originated from a woman between 18 and 30 years old with acute or convalescent COVID-19.

The rearrangement uses TRBV2 and TRBJ2-2; 9 bases fit TRBD2. V shed 2 bases, J shed 4 bases, and the junction held 5 bases outside the gene matches. Germline loops: CDR1 SNHLY, CDR2 FYNNEI. The CDR3 is 16 residues long. CDR3 nucleotides: TGTGCCAGCAGTGAACTAGCGGGGCGGCCCACCGGGGAGCTGTTTTTT. It codes for CASSELAGRPTGELFF. The whole variable domain, remainder taken from reference TRBV2 and TRBJ2-2, is EPEVTQTPSHQVTQMGQEVILRCVPISNHLYFYWYRQILGQKVEFLVSFYNNEISEKSEIFDDQFSVERPDGSNFTLKIRSTKLEDSAMYFCASSELAGRPTGELFFGEGSRLTVL.

The rearrangement links TRBV12-5 to TRBJ1-1; a possible D gene is TRBD1 (5 bases). Per the germline V gene, CDR1 is LGHNT and CDR2 is FRNRAP. The CDR3 is made up of 16 amino acids. V gave up 0 bases and J gave up 1 base, with 12 bases separating them. CDR3 bases: TGTGCTAGTGGTTTGGTACTGGACATACCGAACACTGAAGCTTTCTTT. This gives the protein CASGLVLDIPNTEAFF.

V is TRBV4-1 and J is TRBJ1-1; D is perhaps TRBD1 (6 bases). V was clipped by 4 bases and J by 4 bases, with 10 bases between them. CDR3 length: 13 residues. Germline V lookup: CDR1 MGHRA, CDR2 YSYEKL. The CDR3 loop is CASSLGAGTEAFF. The DNA of the CDR3 is TGCGCCAGCAGCCTGGGGGCGGGCACTGAAGCTTTCTTT.

The chain employs TRBV5-6 and TRBJ1-5; D is possibly TRBD1 (6 bases). Per germline, CDR1 SGHDT and CDR2 YYEEEE. Trimming stripped 4 bases from V and 1 base from J, with 18 bases between. The CDR3 is 17 amino acids. The chain's CDR3 is CASSLNVDRWSNQPQHF. DNA for the CDR3: TGTGCCAGCAGCCTAAACGTAGACAGGTGGAGCAATCAGCCCCAGCATTTT.

The chain carries TRBV14 and TRBJ2-7; 7 bases agree with TRBD1. Germline assignment: CDR1 SGHDN and CDR2 FVKESK. Unmatched junction bases numbered 2, after V lost 3 bases and J lost 3 bases. CDR3 size: 13 residues. The CDR3 DNA is TGTGCCAGCAGCCAGGGACAGAGCTACGAGCAGTACTTC. Amino acids: CASSQGQSYEQYF.

The chain couples TRBV4-1 to TRBJ1-2, with no clear D. This CDR3 region has 17 residues. With 0 bases removed from V and 2 bases from J, the gap between germline ends came to 16 bases. Germline V lookup: CDR1 MGHRA, CDR2 YSYEKL. As DNA, the CDR3 is TGCGCCAGCAGCCAAGAAGTCTCCGCCACTCTCAACTATGGCTACACCTTC. Translating it yields CASSQEVSATLNYGYTF.

As DNA, the CDR3 is TGTGCCAGCAGTTACTCGTTCCCTTTGGGCGGCTACACCTTC. This codes for CASSYSFPLGGYTF. The chain carries TRBV6-5 and TRBJ1-2; D not resolved. CDR1 and CDR2 (germline): MNHEY, SVGAGI. V was pared by 0 bases and J by 8 bases, with 13 bases between. There are 14 residues in the CDR3.

CDR3 residues: CASSGGHTWDSYEQYF. The DNA of the CDR3 is TGTGCCAGCAGCGGAGGCCACACATGGGACAGCTACGAGCAGTACTTC. The rearrangement links TRBV9 to TRBJ2-7; 7 bases are a match to TRBD1. In germline, CDR1 is SGDLS, CDR2 YYNGEE. This CDR3 region has 16 residues. V shed 3 bases, J shed 3 bases, and the junction held 12 bases outside the gene matches.

The chain links TRBV18 to TRBJ2-1; 8 bases are a match to TRBD2. Germline V gene data show CDR1 as KGHSH and CDR2 as LQKENI. The V and J ends lost 5 bases and 9 bases, in that order; junction bases with no gene match: 18. The CDR3 sequence is 17 residues long. The CDR3 DNA reads TGTGCCAGCTCAAAGGGGGAGCGAGCGGGGGCCTGGGTTGAGCAGTTCTTC. As protein: CASSKGERAGAWVEQFF. Variable domain in full (rest from reference TRBV18 and TRBJ2-1): NAGVMQNPRHLVRRRGQEARLRCSPMKGHSHVYWYRQLPEEGLKFMVYLQKENIIDESGMPKERFSAEFPKEGPSILRIQQVVRGDSAAYFCASSKGERAGAWVEQFFGPGTRLTVL.

J is TRBJ2-1 and V is TRBV7-3; TRBD2 agrees at 11 bases. Germline lookup yields CDR1 SGHTA and CDR2 FQGTGA. This CDR3 spans 16 amino acids. The J segment lost 7 bases and the V segment lost 5 bases, leaving 10 bases of the junction unmatched. The CDR3 loop reads CASSPFSGGAGNEQFF. The CDR3 nucleotides read TGTGCCAGCAGCCCTTTTAGCGGGGGGGCAGGGAATGAGCAGTTCTTC.